Below, one T cell receptor beta chain is given with its context. Its antigen is currently not known. The record has no base qualities; no much larger clone is one base away. The data derive from a study of T-cell reconstitution after alpha-beta-depleted transplantation in children (dated by TCRdb to 2016 to 2018). For context, the study as a whole: T-cell immune reconstitution after TCRalphabeta/CD19-depleted allogeneic hematopoietic cell transplantation in children was quantitatively tracked in the study by means of TCR repertoire profiling. Study-level results and caveats: Over subsequent months, a decline in hyperexpanded clone frequencies was noted, and after one year, T-cell counts and TCRbeta diversity were mostly ascribed to newly produced T cells. The apparently early recovery of alphabetaT-cell counts about two months after transplant reportedly depended on only several hundred rapidly expanded clones that came from non-depleted graft cells. In some patients, high TCRbeta diversity at day 60 was attributed to recipient T cells and intrathymic progenitors that had survived conditioning.

Trimming costs V 2 bases and J 4 bases, and their ends lie 11 bases apart. The CDR3 sequence holds 14 residues, the cysteine and phenylalanine included. The DNA shown is the 42-base CDR3, in frame from base 1. CDR1 MNHEY and CDR2 SVGAGI are derived from the germline V gene. The method was PCR. Sequencing took place on an Illumina HiSeq 2500. TCR library preparation used molecular barcoding, with unique molecular identifiers applied to normalize quantification of the TCRbeta repertoire. TCRdb trimmed the raw reads at Q25, called clones with MiXCR and kept productive beta chains. Records with the same CDR3 protein are collapsed into one entry carrying the most frequent genes and DNA. This sample lists about 980,000 distinct CDR3 sequences; about 26% were detected once. The ten largest account for around 30% of the sample. The treatment or condition label corresponds to: allogeneic hematopoietic cell transplantation with graft depleted of TCRalphabeta T cells and CD19 B cells. TCRalphabeta/CD19-depleted allogeneic hematopoietic cell grafts were given to the transplant recipients, all of whom were children.

The chain employs TRBV6-5 and TRBJ1-1; no confident D gene assignment can be made. This clonotype was obtained from a boy younger than two who had a stem cell transplant for SCID, so the T cells may come from the graft donor. The sample consisted of PBMCs, mostly from graft donor cells, taken 360 days after TCRalphabeta/CD19-depleted stem cell transplant. The sequence in DNA is TGTGCCAGCAGTTACCTGAACTGGGGCACTGAAGCTTTCTTT. Its amino acids are CASSYLNWGTEAFF.